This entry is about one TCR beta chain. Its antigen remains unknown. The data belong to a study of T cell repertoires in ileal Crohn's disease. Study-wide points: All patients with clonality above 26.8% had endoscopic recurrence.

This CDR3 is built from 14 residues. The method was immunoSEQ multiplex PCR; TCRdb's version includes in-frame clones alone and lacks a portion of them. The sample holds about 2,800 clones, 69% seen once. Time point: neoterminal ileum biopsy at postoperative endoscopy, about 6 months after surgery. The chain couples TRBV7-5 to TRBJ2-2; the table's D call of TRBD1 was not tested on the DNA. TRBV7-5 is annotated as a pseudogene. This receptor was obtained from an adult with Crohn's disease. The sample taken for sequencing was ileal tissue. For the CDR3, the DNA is TGTGTCAGAAGATCCAGTGACAGGGCCGGGGAGCTGTTTTTT. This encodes CVRRSSDRAGELFF.